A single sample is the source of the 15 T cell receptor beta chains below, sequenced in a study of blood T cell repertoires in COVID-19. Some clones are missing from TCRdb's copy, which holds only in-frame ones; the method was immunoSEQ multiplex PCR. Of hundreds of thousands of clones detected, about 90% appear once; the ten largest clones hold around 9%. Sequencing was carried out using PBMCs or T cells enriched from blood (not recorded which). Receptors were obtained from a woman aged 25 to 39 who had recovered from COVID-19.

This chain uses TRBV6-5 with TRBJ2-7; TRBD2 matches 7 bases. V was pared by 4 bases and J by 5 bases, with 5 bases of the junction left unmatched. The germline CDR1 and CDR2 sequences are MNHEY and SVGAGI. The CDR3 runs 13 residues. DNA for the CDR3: TGTGCCAGCAGTTTCGAAGCGGGGCACGAGCAGTACTTC. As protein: CASSFEAGHEQYF.

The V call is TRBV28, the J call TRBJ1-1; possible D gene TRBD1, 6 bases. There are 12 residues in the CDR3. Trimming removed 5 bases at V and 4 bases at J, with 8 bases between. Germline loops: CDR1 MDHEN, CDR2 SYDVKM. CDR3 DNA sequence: TGTGCCAGCAGTAACAGGGTCACTGAAGCTTTCTTT. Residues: CASSNRVTEAFF.

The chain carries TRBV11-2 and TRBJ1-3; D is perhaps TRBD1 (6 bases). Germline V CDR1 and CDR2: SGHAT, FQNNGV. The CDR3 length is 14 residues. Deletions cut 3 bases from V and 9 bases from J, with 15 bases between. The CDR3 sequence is CASSFQQGTGTIYF. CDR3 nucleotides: TGTGCCAGCAGCTTTCAACAGGGCACCGGCACCATATATTTT.

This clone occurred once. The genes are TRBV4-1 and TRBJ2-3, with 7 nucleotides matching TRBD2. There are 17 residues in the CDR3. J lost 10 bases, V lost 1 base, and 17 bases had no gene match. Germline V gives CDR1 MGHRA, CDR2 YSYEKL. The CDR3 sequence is CASSQGVLGQYLAAQYF. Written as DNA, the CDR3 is TGCGCCAGCAGCCAAGGAGTTTTGGGTCAGTACCTAGCGGCGCAGTATTTT.

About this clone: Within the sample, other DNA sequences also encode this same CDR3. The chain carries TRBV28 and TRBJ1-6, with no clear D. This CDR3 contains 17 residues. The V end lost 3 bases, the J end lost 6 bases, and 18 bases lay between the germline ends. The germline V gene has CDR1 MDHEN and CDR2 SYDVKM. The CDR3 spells CASSLARYQICNSPLHF. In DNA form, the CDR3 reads TGTGCCAGCAGTTTGGCCAGGTATCAAATTTGTAATTCACCCCTCCACTTT.

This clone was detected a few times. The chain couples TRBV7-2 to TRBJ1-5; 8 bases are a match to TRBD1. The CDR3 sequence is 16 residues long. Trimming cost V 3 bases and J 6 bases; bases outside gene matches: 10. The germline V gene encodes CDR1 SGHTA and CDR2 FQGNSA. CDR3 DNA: TGTGCCAGCAGCTTCTCTGGGAAGGGGACAGGTCAGCCCCAGCATTTT. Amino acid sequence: CASSFSGKGTGQPQHF.

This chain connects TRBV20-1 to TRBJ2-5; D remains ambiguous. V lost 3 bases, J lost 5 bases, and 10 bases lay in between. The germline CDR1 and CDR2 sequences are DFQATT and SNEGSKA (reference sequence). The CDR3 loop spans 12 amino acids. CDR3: CSASQVSETQYF. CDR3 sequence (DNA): TGCAGTGCTAGTCAGGTCTCGGAGACCCAGTACTTC.

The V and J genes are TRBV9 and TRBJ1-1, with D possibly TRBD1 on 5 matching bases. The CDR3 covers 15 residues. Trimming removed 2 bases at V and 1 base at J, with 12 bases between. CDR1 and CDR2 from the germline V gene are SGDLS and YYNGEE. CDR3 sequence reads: CASSVDDSANTEAFF. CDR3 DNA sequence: TGTGCCAGCAGCGTTGATGACAGCGCGAACACTGAAGCTTTCTTT.

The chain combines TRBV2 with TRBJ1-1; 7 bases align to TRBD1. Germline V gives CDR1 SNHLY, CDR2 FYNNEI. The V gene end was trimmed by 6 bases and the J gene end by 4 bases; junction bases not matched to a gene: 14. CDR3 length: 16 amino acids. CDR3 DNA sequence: TGTGCCAGCAGCGATCCGACAGGGCCCCGGAGCACTGAAGCTTTCTTT. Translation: CASSDPTGPRSTEAFF.

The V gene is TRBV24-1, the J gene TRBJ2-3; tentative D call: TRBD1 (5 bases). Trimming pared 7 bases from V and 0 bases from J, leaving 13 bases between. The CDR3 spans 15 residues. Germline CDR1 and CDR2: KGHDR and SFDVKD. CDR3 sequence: CATSLGGASTDTQYF. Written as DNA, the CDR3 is TGTGCCACCAGCTTAGGTGGGGCAAGCACAGATACGCAGTATTTT.

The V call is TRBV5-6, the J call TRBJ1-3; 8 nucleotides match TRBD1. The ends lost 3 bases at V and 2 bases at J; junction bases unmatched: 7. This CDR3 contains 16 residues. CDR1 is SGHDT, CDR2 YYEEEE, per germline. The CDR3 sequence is CASSSRTGWPGNTIYF. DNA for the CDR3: TGTGCCAGCAGCTCGAGGACAGGGTGGCCTGGAAACACCATATATTTT.

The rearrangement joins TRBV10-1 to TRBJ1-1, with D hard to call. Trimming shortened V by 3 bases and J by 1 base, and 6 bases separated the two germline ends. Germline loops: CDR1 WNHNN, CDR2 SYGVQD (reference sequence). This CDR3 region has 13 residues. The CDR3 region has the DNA TGCGCCAGCAGTGAAGGGAGGAACACTGAAGCTTTCTTT. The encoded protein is CASSEGRNTEAFF.

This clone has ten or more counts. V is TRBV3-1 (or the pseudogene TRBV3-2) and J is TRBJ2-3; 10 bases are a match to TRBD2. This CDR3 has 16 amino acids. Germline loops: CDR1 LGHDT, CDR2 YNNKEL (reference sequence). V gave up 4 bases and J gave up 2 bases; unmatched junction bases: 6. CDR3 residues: CASSPRTSGPTDTQYF. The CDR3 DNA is TGTGCCAGCAGCCCGCGGACTAGCGGACCCACAGATACGCAGTATTTT.

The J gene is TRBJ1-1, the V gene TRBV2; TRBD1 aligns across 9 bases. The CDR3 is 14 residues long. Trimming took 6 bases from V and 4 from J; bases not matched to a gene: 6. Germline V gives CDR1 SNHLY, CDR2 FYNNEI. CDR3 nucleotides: TGTGCCAGCAGAGTAACAGGGGGCGGCACTGAAGCTTTCTTT. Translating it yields CASRVTGGGTEAFF. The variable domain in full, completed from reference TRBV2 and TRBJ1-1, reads EPEVTQTPSHQVTQMGQEVILRCVPISNHLYFYWYRQILGQKVEFLVSFYNNEISEKSEIFDDQFSVERPDGSNFTLKIRSTKLEDSAMYFCASRVTGGGTEAFFGQGTRLTVV.

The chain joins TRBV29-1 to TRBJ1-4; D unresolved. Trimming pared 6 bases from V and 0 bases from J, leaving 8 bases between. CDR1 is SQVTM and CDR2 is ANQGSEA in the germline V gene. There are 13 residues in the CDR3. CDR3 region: CSVRGATNEKLFF. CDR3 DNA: TGCAGCGTACGGGGAGCAACTAATGAAAAACTGTTTTTT.